Below, one TCR beta chain is given with its context. The source of the sample is a study of OX40 agonist ivuxolimab in advanced cancers. The overall study: Patients took ivuxolimab, an agonistic anti-OX40 (CD134) antibody.

Trimming cost V 2 bases and J 5 bases; bases outside gene matches: 12. The CDR3 runs 17 residues. Per germline, CDR1 SGHTA and CDR2 FQGNSA. The repertoire was sequenced with immunoSEQ multiplex PCR; TCRdb's copy has only in-frame clones and lacks some. The repertoire consists of 44,000 or so clones, with more than 65% occurring once and the leading ten covering about 2.1%. The chain recombines TRBV7-2 with TRBJ2-1; 7 positions agree with TRBD2. The starting material was CD4+ or CD8+ T cells sorted from blood, obtained in a trial of the OX40 agonist ivuxolimab. The origin of this receptor is an adult with an advanced solid tumor such as melanoma, head and neck, liver or kidney cancer. Here the CDR3 reads CASSLSGGGTTHNEQFF. The DNA of the CDR3 is TGTGCCAGCAGCTTAAGCGGTGGGGGGACTACTCACAATGAGCAGTTCTTC.